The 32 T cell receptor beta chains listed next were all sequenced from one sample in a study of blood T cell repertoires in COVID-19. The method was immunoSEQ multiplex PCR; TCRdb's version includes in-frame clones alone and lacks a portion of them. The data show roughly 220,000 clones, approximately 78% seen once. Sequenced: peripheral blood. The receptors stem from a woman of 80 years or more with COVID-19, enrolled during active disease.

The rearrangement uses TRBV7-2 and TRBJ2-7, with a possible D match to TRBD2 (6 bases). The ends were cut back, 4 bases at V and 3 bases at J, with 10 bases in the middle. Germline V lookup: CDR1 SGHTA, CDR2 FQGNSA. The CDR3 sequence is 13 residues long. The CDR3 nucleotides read TGTGCCAGCAGCTCCAGCGGGTTCTACGAGCAGTACTTC. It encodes CASSSSGFYEQYF.

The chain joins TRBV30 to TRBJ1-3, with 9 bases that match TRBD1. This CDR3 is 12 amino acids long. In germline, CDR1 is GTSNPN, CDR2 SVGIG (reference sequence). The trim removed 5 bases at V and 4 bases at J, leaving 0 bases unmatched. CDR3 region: CAWGQGGNTIYF. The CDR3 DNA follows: TGTGCCTGGGGACAGGGGGGAAACACCATATATTTT.

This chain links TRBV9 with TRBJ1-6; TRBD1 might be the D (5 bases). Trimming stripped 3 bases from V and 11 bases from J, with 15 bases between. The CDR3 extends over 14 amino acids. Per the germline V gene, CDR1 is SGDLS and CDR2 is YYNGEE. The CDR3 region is CASSEGLLYAPLHF. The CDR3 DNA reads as TGTGCCAGCAGCGAGGGGCTTCTTTATGCACCCCTCCACTTT.

Here the CDR3 reads CASSLTQGGIGELFF. CDR3 sequence (DNA): TGTGCCAGCAGCTTGACCCAGGGAGGGATCGGGGAGCTGTTTTTT. This rearrangement joins TRBV7-3 to TRBJ2-2; 7 bases match TRBD2. The V and J ends lost 3 bases and 7 bases, in that order; junction bases with no gene match: 8. This CDR3 is built from 15 residues. Germline V lookup: CDR1 SGHTA, CDR2 FQGTGA.

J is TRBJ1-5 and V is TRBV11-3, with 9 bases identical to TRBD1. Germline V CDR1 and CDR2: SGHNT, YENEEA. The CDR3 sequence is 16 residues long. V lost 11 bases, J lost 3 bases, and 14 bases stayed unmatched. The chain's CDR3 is CAPEEEQGAINQPQHF. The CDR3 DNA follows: TGTGCCCCAGAAGAGGAACAGGGGGCTATCAATCAGCCCCAGCATTTT.

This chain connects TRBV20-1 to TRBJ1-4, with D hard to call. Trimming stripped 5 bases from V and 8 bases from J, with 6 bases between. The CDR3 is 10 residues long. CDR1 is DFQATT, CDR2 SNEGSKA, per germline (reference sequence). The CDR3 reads CSAPREKLFF. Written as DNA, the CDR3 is TGCAGTGCTCCTAGAGAAAAACTGTTTTTT.

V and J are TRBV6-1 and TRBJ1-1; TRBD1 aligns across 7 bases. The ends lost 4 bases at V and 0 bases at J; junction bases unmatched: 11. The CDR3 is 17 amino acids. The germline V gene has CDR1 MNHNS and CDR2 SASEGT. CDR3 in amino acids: CASSASVQGFLNTEAFF. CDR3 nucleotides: TGTGCCAGCAGTGCGTCGGTACAGGGGTTTTTGAACACTGAAGCTTTCTTT.

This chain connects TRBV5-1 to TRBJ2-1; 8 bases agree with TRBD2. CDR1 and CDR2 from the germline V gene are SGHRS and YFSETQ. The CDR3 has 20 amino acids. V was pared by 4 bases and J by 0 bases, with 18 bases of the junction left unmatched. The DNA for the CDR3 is TGCGCCAGCAGCCGAGCCCGTGGGCTAGCGGGTTACCTCTCCTACAATGAGCAGTTCTTC. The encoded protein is CASSRARGLAGYLSYNEQFF.

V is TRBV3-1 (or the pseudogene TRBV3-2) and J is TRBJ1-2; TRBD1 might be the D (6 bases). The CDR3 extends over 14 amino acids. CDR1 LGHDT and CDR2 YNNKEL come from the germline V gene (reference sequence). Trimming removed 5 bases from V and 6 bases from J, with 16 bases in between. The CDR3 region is CASSSLTSGDGYTF. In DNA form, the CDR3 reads TGTGCCAGCAGCTCCCTAACGTCAGGGGATGGCTACACCTTC.

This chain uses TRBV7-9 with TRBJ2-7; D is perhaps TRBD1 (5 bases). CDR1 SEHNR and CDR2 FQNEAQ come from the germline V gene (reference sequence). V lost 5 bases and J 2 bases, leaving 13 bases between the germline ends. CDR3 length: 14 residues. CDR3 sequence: CASSVTGPPYEQYF. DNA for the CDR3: TGTGCCAGCAGCGTAACAGGCCCTCCCTACGAGCAGTACTTC.

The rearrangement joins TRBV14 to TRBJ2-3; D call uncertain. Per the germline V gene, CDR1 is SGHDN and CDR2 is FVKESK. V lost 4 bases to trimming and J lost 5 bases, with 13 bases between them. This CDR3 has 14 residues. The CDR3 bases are TGTGCCAGCAGCCGCCTTATCGGAGAAGATACGCAGTATTTT. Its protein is CASSRLIGEDTQYF.

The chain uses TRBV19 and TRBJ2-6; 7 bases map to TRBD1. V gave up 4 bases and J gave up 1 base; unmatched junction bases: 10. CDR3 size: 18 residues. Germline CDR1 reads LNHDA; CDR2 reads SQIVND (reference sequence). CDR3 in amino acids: CASSTTGFPGSGANVLTF. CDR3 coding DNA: TGTGCCAGTAGTACGACAGGGTTCCCAGGGTCTGGGGCCAACGTCCTGACTTTC.

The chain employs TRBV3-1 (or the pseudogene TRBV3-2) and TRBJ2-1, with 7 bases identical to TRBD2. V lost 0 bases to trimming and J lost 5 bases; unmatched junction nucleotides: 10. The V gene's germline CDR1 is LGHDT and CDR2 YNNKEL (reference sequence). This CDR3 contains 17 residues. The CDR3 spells CASSQDTKAGAHNEQFF. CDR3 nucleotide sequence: TGTGCCAGCAGCCAAGACACGAAGGCGGGAGCCCACAATGAGCAGTTCTTC.

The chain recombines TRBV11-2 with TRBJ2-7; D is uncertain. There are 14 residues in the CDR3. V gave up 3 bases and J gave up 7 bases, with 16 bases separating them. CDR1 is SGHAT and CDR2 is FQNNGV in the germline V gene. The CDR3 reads CASSFRVRTREQYF. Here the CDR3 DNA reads TGTGCCAGCAGCTTTCGAGTGCGCACGCGGGAGCAGTACTTC.

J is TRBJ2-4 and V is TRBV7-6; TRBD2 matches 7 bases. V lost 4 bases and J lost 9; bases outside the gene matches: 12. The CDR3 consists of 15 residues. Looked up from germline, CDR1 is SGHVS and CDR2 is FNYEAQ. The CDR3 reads CASSYSSGPQGIQYF. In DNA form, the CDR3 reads TGTGCCAGCAGCTATTCTAGCGGACCCCAGGGCATTCAGTACTTC.

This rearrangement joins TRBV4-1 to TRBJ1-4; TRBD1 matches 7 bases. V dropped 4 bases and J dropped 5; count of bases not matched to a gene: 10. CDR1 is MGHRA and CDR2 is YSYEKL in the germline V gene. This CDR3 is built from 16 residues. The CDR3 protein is CASSPRNRGENEKLFF. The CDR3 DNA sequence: TGCGCCAGCAGCCCTAGAAACAGGGGCGAGAATGAAAAACTGTTTTTT.

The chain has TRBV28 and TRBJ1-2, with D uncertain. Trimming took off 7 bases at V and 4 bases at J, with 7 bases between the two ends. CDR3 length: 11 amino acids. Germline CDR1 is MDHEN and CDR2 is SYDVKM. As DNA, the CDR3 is TGTGCCAGCAACAGCCTCTATGGCTACACCTTC. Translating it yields CASNSLYGYTF.

The CDR3 DNA reads as TGTGCCAGCAGTTACTTTATCGGTCAGCCCCAGCATTTT. Its protein is CASSYFIGQPQHF. The chain uses TRBV6-2 or TRBV6-3 and TRBJ1-5, with D uncertain. The V gene's germline CDR1 is MNHEY and CDR2 SVGEGT. The CDR3 has 13 amino acids. Trimming removed 1 base from V and 6 bases from J, with 7 bases in between.

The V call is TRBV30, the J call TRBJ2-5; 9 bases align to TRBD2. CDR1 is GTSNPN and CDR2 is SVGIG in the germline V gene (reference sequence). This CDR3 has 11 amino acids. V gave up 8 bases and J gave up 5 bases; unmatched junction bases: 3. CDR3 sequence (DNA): TGTGCCATTAGCGGGAGTGAGACCCAGTACTTC. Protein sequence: CAISGSETQYF.

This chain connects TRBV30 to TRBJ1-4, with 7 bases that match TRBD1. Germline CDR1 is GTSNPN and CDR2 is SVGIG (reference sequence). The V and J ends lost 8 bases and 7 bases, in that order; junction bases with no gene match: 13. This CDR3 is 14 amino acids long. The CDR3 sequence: CAGGTVKLGEKLFF. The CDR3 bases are TGTGCCGGCGGGACAGTCAAGCTAGGTGAAAAACTGTTTTTT.

The CDR3 DNA reads TGTGCCTGGAGTGTACAGGGGATGGGCACAGATACGCAGTATTTT. Residues: CAWSVQGMGTDTQYF. The chain couples TRBV30 to TRBJ2-3, with 7 bases identical to TRBD1. In germline, CDR1 is GTSNPN, CDR2 SVGIG (reference sequence). The CDR3 sequence is 15 residues long. Unmatched junction bases numbered 4, after V lost 0 bases and J lost 1 base. Full variable domain (outside the CDR3, taken from reference TRBV30 and TRBJ2-3): SQTIHQWPATLVQPVGSPLSLECTVEGTSNPNLYWYRQAAGRGLQLLFYSVGIGQISSEVPQNLSASRPQDRQFILSSKKLLLSDSGFYLCAWSVQGMGTDTQYFGPGTRLTVL.

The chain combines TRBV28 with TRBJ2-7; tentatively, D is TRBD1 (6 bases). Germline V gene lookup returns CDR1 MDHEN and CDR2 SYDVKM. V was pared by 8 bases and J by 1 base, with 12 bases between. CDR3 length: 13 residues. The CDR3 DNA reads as TGTGCCAGCGGCCAGGGGCATTCCTACGAGCAGTACTTC. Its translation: CASGQGHSYEQYF.

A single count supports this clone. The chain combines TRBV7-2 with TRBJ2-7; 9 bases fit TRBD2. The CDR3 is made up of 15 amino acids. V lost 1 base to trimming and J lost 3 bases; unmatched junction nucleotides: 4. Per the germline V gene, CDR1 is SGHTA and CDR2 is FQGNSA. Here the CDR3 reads CASSLGLADLYEQYF. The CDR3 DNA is TGTGCCAGCAGCTTAGGACTAGCGGACCTCTACGAGCAGTACTTC.

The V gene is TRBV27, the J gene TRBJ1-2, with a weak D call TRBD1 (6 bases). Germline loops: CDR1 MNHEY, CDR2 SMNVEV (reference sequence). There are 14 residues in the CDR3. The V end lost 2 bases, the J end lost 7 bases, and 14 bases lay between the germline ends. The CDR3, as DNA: TGTGCCAGCAGTTTAAGTCAGGGGATGGGTGGCTACACCTTC. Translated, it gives CASSLSQGMGGYTF.

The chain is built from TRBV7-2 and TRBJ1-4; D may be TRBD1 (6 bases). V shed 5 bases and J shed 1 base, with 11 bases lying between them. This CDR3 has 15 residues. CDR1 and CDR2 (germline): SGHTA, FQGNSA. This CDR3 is CASSRDIRTNEKLFF. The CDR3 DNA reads TGTGCCAGCAGCCGGGACATCCGAACTAATGAAAAACTGTTTTTT.

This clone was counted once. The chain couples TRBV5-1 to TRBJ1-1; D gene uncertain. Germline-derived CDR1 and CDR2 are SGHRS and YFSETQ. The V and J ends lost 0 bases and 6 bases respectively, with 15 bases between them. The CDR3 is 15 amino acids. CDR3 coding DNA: TGCGCCAGCAGCTTGGCCCCCGGTAGTATCGCTGAAGCTTTCTTT. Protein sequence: CASSLAPGSIAEAFF.

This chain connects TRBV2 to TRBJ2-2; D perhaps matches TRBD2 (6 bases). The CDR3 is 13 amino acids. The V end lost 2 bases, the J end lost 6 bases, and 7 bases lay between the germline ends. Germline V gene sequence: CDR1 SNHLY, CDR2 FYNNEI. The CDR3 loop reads CASSERLAGELFF. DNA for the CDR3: TGTGCCAGCAGTGAAAGACTAGCCGGGGAGCTGTTTTTT. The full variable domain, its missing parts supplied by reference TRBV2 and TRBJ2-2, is EPEVTQTPSHQVTQMGQEVILRCVPISNHLYFYWYRQILGQKVEFLVSFYNNEISEKSEIFDDQFSVERPDGSNFTLKIRSTKLEDSAMYFCASSERLAGELFFGEGSRLTVL.

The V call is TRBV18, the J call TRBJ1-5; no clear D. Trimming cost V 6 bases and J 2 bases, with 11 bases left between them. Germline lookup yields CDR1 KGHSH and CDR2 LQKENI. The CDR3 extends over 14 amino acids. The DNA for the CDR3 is TGTGCCAGCTCGTCCTCAGGTGGCAATCAGCCCCAGCATTTT. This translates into CASSSSGGNQPQHF.

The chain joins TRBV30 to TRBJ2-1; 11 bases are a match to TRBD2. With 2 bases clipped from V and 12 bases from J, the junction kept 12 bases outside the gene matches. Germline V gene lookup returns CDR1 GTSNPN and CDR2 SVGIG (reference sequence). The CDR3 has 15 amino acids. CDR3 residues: CAWSPGLAGGRGQFF. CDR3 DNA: TGTGCCTGGAGTCCCGGGCTAGCGGGGGGCCGGGGGCAGTTCTTC.

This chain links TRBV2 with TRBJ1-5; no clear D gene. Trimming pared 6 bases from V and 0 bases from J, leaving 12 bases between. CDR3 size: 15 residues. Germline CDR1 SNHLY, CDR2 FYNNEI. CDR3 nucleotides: TGTGCCAGCAGAAAAGACGGGAATAGCAATCAGCCCCAGCATTTT. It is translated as CASRKDGNSNQPQHF.

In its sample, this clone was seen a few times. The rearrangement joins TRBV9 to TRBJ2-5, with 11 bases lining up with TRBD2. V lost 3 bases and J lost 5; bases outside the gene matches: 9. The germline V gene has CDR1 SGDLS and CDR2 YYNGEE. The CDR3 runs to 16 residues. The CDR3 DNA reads TGTGCCAGCAGCGCTACTAGCGGGGGCCTGCTGGAGACCCAGTACTTC. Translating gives CASSATSGGLLETQYF.

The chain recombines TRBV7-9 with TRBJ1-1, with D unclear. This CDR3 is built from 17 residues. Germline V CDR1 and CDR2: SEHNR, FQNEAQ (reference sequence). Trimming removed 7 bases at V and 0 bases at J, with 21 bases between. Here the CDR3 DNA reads TGTGCCAGCAACGACGGGCAGAGGGAACTTTTGAACACTGAAGCTTTCTTT. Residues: CASNDGQRELLNTEAFF.